Listed below are T cell receptor beta chains from one sample, sequenced in a study of blood T cell repertoires in COVID-19. Profiled with immunoSEQ multiplex PCR; TCRdb holds only in-frame clones, not every one. The profile shows tens of thousands of clones, about four fifths of them singletons. Sequencing was carried out using PBMCs or T cells enriched from blood (not recorded which). These receptors were taken from a woman aged 40 to 50 with acute COVID-19. Both conserved end residues are part of each CDR3. The order of the fields is V gene, D gene, J gene, clone size, CDR3 DNA, CDR3 protein. D genes are given only for firm matches. Where a row states a size, it is once, few, many or the class of an expanded clone; other rows omit it.

V: TRBV5-1; D: -; J: TRBJ2-5; size: few; DNA: TGCGCCAGCAGCTTGAACGGAGAGACCCAGTACTTC; CDR3: CASSLNGETQYF
V: TRBV24-1; D: TRBD1; J: TRBJ2-3; size: -; DNA: TGTGCCACCAGCCGAGACAGGGGTGGTACGCAGTATTTT; CDR3: CATSRDRGGTQYF
V: TRBV28; D: TRBD1; J: TRBJ2-5; size: -; DNA: TGTGCCAGCAGTTCCTGGACAGGGGTGGGTGAGACCCAGTACTTC; CDR3: CASSSWTGVGETQYF
V: TRBV12-5; D: -; J: TRBJ2-1; size: -; DNA: TGTGCTAGTGGTTTGCATAGGGGGGAGCAGTTCTTC; CDR3: CASGLHRGEQFF
V: TRBV11-2; D: -; J: TRBJ2-1; size: once; DNA: TGTGCCAGCAGCTTAGTGGGGGTGTCCTGGCAGGGGATGTACAATGAGCAGTTCTTC; CDR3: CASSLVGVSWQGMYNEQFF
V: TRBV6-6; D: -; J: TRBJ2-7; size: -; DNA: TGTGCCAGCAGCTCCTCCGGGACTCGATACGAGCAGTACTTC; CDR3: CASSSSGTRYEQYF
V: TRBV24-1; D: -; J: TRBJ2-1; size: -; DNA: TGTGCCACCAGGGGGTTAGGGGAGGATGAGCAGTTCTTC; CDR3: CATRGLGEDEQFF
V: TRBV5-4; D: TRBD1; J: TRBJ1-4; size: once; DNA: TGTGCCAGCAGCTTGGCGTGGGACAGCCAGAATGAAAAACTGTTTTTT; CDR3: CASSLAWDSQNEKLFF
V: TRBV7-8; D: TRBD1; J: TRBJ2-3; size: -; DNA: TGTGCCAGCAGCCCGACAGGGGGCGCAGATACGCAGTATTTT; CDR3: CASSPTGGADTQYF
V: TRBV28; D: -; J: TRBJ2-7; size: -; DNA: TGTGCCAGCAGTTTCAGCGAGGACTACGAGCAGTACTTC; CDR3: CASSFSEDYEQYF
V: TRBV10-3; D: TRBD1; J: TRBJ1-1; size: -; DNA: TGTGCCATCAGTGAGGGGCGGACAGGGGGAATTTGGACTGAAGCTTTCTTT; CDR3: CAISEGRTGGIWTEAFF
V: TRBV7-2; D: TRBD2; J: TRBJ2-7; size: -; DNA: TGTGCCAGCAGCTTATCTGCGGGAGGCGCCTACGAGCAGTACTTC; CDR3: CASSLSAGGAYEQYF
V: TRBV15; D: TRBD1; J: TRBJ2-1; size: -; DNA: TGTGCCACCAGCGGGGACAGACTAACCTACAATGAGCAGTTCTTC; CDR3: CATSGDRLTYNEQFF
V: TRBV10-1; D: -; J: TRBJ1-1; size: -; DNA: TGCGCCAGCAGCCCACAGGGGAACACTGAAGCTTTCTTT; CDR3: CASSPQGNTEAFF
V: TRBV5-6; D: -; J: TRBJ2-6; size: -; DNA: TGTGCCAGCAGCGGACAGGGAGGGCTCTCTGGGGCCAACGTCCTGACTTTC; CDR3: CASSGQGGLSGANVLTF
V: TRBV19; D: TRBD2; J: TRBJ2-3; size: -; DNA: TGTGCCAGTAGAAGAGCGGGGGGGACAGATACGCAGTATTTT; CDR3: CASRRAGGTDTQYF
V: TRBV28; D: TRBD1; J: TRBJ2-7; size: once; DNA: TGTGCCAGCAAATCGACAGGGACCGAGCAGTACTTC; CDR3: CASKSTGTEQYF
V: TRBV9; D: TRBD2; J: TRBJ2-1; size: once; DNA: TGTGCCAGCAGCGTGGACGGCCTAGCGGGTTATTTCTCCTACAATGAGCAGTTCTTC; CDR3: CASSVDGLAGYFSYNEQFF
V: TRBV6-6; D: -; J: TRBJ2-2; size: -; DNA: TGTGCCAGCAGTTTGACTGAAACCGGGGAGCTGTTTTTT; CDR3: CASSLTETGELFF
V: TRBV7-6; D: TRBD2; J: TRBJ2-1; size: once; DNA: TGTGCCAGCAGCCTAACGGGACTAGCGGGAGGGAATGAGCAGTTCTTC; CDR3: CASSLTGLAGGNEQFF
V: TRBV16; D: -; J: TRBJ1-1; size: -; DNA: TGTGCCAGCAGCCCGACTCGTATCCCCGGGCAAGGGGGCACTGAAGCTTTCTTT; CDR3: CASSPTRIPGQGGTEAFF
V: TRBV4-1; D: TRBD2; J: TRBJ2-1; size: once; DNA: TGCGCCAGCAGCCAAGATTGGGGCGCTAGCGGACGCAATGAGCAGTTCTTC; CDR3: CASSQDWGASGRNEQFF
V: TRBV5-4; D: -; J: TRBJ2-7; size: -; DNA: TGTGCCAGCAGCCACCCGGACTCGAACGAGCAGTACTTC; CDR3: CASSHPDSNEQYF
V: TRBV6-5; D: -; J: TRBJ2-3; size: -; DNA: TGTGCCAGCAGTCACAGCTTCCCAGGCACAGATACGCAGTATTTT; CDR3: CASSHSFPGTDTQYF
V: TRBV7-9; D: -; J: TRBJ2-7; size: -; DNA: TGTGCCAGCAGCGCCGGGACTGGGGAGCAGTACTTC; CDR3: CASSAGTGEQYF
V: TRBV7-3; D: TRBD2; J: TRBJ2-2; size: -; DNA: TGTGCCAGCAGCCCCTCCGGGGCGGGACTACCAAACACCGGGGAGCTGTTTTTT; CDR3: CASSPSGAGLPNTGELFF
V: TRBV5-1; D: -; J: TRBJ1-5; size: -; DNA: TGCGCCAGCAGCTTGGATTGGGGCCAGCCCCAGCATTTT; CDR3: CASSLDWGQPQHF
V: TRBV9; D: -; J: TRBJ1-4; size: -; DNA: TGTGCCAGCAGCGTAGCCCCCGCAGGTCAATTTGAAAAACTGTTTTTT; CDR3: CASSVAPAGQFEKLFF
V: TRBV7-9; D: -; J: TRBJ1-4; size: few; DNA: TGTGCCAGCAGCTTCACTTTCGGACTAAATGAAAAACTGTTTTTT; CDR3: CASSFTFGLNEKLFF
V: TRBV10-2; D: TRBD2; J: TRBJ2-2; size: -; DNA: TGCGCCAGCAGCCTTAGCGGGGGGGCCGGGGAGCTGTTTTTT; CDR3: CASSLSGGAGELFF
V: TRBV5-4; D: -; J: TRBJ1-2; size: -; DNA: TGTGCCAGCAGTGGCCGGGGGTACGGCTATGGCTACACCTTC; CDR3: CASSGRGYGYGYTF
V: TRBV23-1; D: -; J: TRBJ2-3; size: -; DNA: TGCGCCAGCAGTCTCCTTCCCGCTAGCGAAGATACGCAGTATTTT; CDR3: CASSLLPASEDTQYF
V: TRBV14; D: -; J: TRBJ1-2; size: once; DNA: TGTGCCAGCAGCCAAGATTCGGGGTATTATGGCTACACCTTC; CDR3: CASSQDSGYYGYTF
V: TRBV19; D: -; J: TRBJ2-3; size: -; DNA: TGTGCCAGTAGTATCCAGCCCCTCGGGGGAAAAACAGATACGCAGTATTTT; CDR3: CASSIQPLGGKTDTQYF
V: TRBV2; D: -; J: TRBJ1-2; size: -; DNA: TGTGCCAGCAGTGAAGCCCGACAACCCGGTTTCGATGGCTACACCTTC; CDR3: CASSEARQPGFDGYTF
V: TRBV29-1; D: TRBD2; J: TRBJ2-1; size: -; DNA: TGCAGCGTTGCTTTAGGGTACCCGGGACTAGCGGGAGTACTTGCCTACAATGAGCAGTTCTTC; CDR3: CSVALGYPGLAGVLAYNEQFF
V: TRBV27; D: -; J: TRBJ2-7; size: -; DNA: TGTGCCAGCAGCGGAGACTTCTACGAGCAGTACTTC; CDR3: CASSGDFYEQYF
V: TRBV10-2; D: TRBD1; J: TRBJ1-2; size: few; DNA: TGCGCCAGCAGTGAGTCGTGGGACAGCAACTATGGCTACACCTTC; CDR3: CASSESWDSNYGYTF